Reported below is one TCR beta chain. V lost 5 bases to trimming and J lost 2 bases; unmatched junction nucleotides: 4. The CDR3 length is 14 residues. The germline gives CDR1 SGHTA, CDR2 FQGNSA. These data belong to a study of blood T cell repertoires in COVID-19. For the study at large: Whether acute or convalescent, the COVID-19 samples came from the United States, Italy and Spain.

Generated by immunoSEQ multiplex PCR, the TCRdb table keeps only in-frame clones and is missing some. The sample consists of 150,000 to 200,000 clones, roughly 84% of them appearing once. The Seattle patients joined while their infection was active and were tracked longitudinally afterward. The chain combines TRBV7-2 with TRBJ2-5; the match to TRBD2 covers 8 bases. This clonotype originated in a person aged 65-85 years with COVID-19, enrolled during active disease. The sequencing sample was made of peripheral blood. For the CDR3, the DNA is TGTGCCAGCAGCCATACTAGCGGACAAGAGACCCAGTACTTC. Amino acids: CASSHTSGQETQYF.